This T cell receptor beta chain was documented in a study of shared clonotypes between healthy human individuals. The CDR3 sequence is 16 residues long. Germline V lookup: CDR1 ENHRY, CDR2 SYGVKD. V was clipped by 2 bases and J by 5 bases; unmatched bases: 10. Clones were sequenced by immunoSEQ multiplex PCR, and TCRdb holds only the in-frame ones, with some missing. The repertoire consists of about 490,000 clones, with around 80% occurring once and the leading ten covering 10% to 15%. This clone appeared once. The source of this sequence is a woman between 40 and 55 years old in good health. Some clones in this sample may be carry-over from other donors' samples. The chain couples TRBV10-3 to TRBJ2-7; 9 bases are shared with TRBD1. The source material was PBMCs. The CDR3 loop is CAISEAPGQGTHEQYF. DNA of the CDR3: TGTGCCATCAGTGAGGCACCGGGACAGGGTACCCACGAGCAGTACTTC.